This TCR beta chain was found in a study of T cell clonality in common variable immunodeficiency (dated by TCRdb to the mid-2010s). Study-wide findings and limitations: TCRbeta clonality was higher in CVID subjects than in healthy controls (t-test p = 0.018), and the increase was most characteristic of about a third of subjects. CVID subjects shared fewer TCRbeta clones with each other than healthy controls did (p < 0.0001). According to the authors, figuring out what caused the increased clonality in CVID would require sequencing the repertoires of T cell subpopulations. Reportedly, TCRbeta sequences from CVID had fewer deletions and N-nucleotide insertions, and highly modified clones with 13 or more V deletions were absent from CVID. Differences among patients in the CVID cohort limited the correlations between repertoire features and clinical complications. Even though DNA input was equal, the average per sample came to 75,000 to 95,000 unique sequences for controls compared with 25,000 to 35,000 for CVID samples.

Diagnosis of CVID followed standard criteria, namely serum IgG, IgA and/or IgM below the normal range together with specific antibody deficiency. The CVID group comprised around 45 subjects, around 15 female and 29 male, aged roughly 8 to 65 years with a mean age of around 40. Both CVID patients and healthy controls were predominantly of Caucasian heritage. All CVID subjects had received replacement immunoglobulin therapy for at least one year at the time of study participation. No CVID subject was ill or taking immunomodulatory or immunosuppressive medication when blood was collected. Heparinized peripheral whole blood samples of about 4.5 to 8.5 ml were obtained from each donor. Genomic DNA from adults with common variable immune deficiency (CVID) and from healthy adult controls was used for sequencing of TCRbeta CDR3 repertoires. To isolate peripheral blood mononuclear cells, diluted blood was subjected to density centrifugation over Hypaque 1077 or Ficoll-Paque. Unsorted mononuclear cells served as the source of genomic DNA, which was extracted either by Qiagen column purification or by a centrifugation-based method.

Equivalent amounts of genomic DNA from CVID and control samples were used as sequencing input. For every sample, a 60 bp segment covering the rearranged TCRbeta CDR3 region was amplified and then sequenced. The immunoSEQ assay, a bias-corrected multiplex PCR combined with high-throughput sequencing, was used to amplify TCRbeta. The paper's processing steps were these. Every unique nucleotide sequence was considered a clone and was annotated with V, D and J genes, copy number and frequency. Sequences were labeled productive if in frame, and non-productive if out of frame or containing stop codons. As previously described, Shannon's entropy was used to calculate clonality. The predicted amino acid sequences of productive clones were used to derive mean CDR3 Kyte-Doolittle hydropathy. Scaled V gene usage was hierarchically clustered using Manhattan distance and complete linkage with the R hclust function. Clone sharing by CDR3 amino acid sequence was assessed by resampling 12 repertoires per group over 100 rounds. Repertoires were searched for approximately 70 published EBV-specific and around 230 published CMV-specific TCRbeta sequences. Analysis left out two CVID samples that produced under 10,000 sequences, so 35 to 50 CVID repertoires remained. TCRdb retrieved this table from immuneACCESS and kept in-frame rearrangements only. Not all clones are present; in checked studies, unresolved V genes account for under half, and no reason is known for the remainder. V and J calls and clone size follow that table, whereas D and trimming were derived from the DNA. There are 15,000 to 20,000 clones in this sample, and none of them is a singleton. The leading ten clones occupy 13% to 15% of the sample.

Taken from the germline V gene (reference sequence), the CDR1 and CDR2 loops are LNHDA and SQIVND. Including cysteine and phenylalanine, the CDR3 has 15 amino acids. The 36 bases shown cover part of the CDR3, and their frame starts at base 1. V gives up 7 bases and J gives up 2 bases, and the segment between their germline ends measures 17 bases. Comments on this clone: Its recognized antigen is unknown. The read stops 3 residues short of the end of the CDR3; the missing end is completed from the germline J gene.

The receptor comes from a human donor with common variable immunodeficiency. The sequencing input was peripheral blood mononuclear cells. The chain employs TRBV19 and TRBJ1-2; no D gene can be assigned with confidence. The CDR3 here reads CASTPHGEGNYGYTF. The sequenced part of the CDR3 DNA is TGTGCCAGTACCCCCCACGGGGAAGGAAACTATGGC.